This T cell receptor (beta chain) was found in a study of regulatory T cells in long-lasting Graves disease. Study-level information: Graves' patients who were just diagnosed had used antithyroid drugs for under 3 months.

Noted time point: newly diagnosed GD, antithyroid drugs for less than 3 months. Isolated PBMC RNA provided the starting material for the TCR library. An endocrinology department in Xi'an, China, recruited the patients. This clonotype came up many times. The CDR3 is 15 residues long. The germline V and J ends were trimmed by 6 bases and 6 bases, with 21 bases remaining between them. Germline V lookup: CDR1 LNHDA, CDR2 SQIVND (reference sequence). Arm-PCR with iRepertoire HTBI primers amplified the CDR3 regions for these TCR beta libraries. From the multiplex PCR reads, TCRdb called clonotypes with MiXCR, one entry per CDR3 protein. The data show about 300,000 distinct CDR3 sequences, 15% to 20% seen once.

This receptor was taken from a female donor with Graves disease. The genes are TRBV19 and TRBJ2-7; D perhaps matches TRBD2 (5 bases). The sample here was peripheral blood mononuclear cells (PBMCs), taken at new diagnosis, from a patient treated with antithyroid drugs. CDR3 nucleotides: TGTGCCAGTAGGTCTGGAGGTAGCGCGAAGGGCGAGCAGTACTTC. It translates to CASRSGGSAKGEQYF.